This T cell receptor beta chain was obtained from a study of the immune and genomic landscape of osteosarcoma. The wider study: Pediatric and adult high-grade osteosarcoma patients, median diagnosis age roughly 26. The cohort was enriched for poor-risk osteosarcoma.

Study-wide findings and caveats: Limited clonal expansion was suggested by productive clonality averaging roughly 0.09, maximum approximately 0.32. Immune-hot C3 tumors showed higher but still low clonality than cold C1.

This clone was recorded once. As yet, its antigen is unknown. Clones were sequenced by immunoSEQ multiplex PCR, and TCRdb holds only the in-frame ones, with some missing. This sample has over 350 clones, with 74% found just once. Trimming took 5 bases from V and 6 from J, leaving 22 bases between them. The CDR3 spans 16 residues. CDR1 is MNHEY and CDR2 is SMNVEV in the germline V gene (reference sequence). Sequencing was performed on metastatic tumor tissue from the lung. The V and J genes are TRBV27 and TRBJ1-1; tentative D call: TRBD1 (5 bases). The TCR sequence derives from a man between 18 and 29 years old with osteosarcoma. The CDR3 sequence: CASSPGLSARLPEAFF. The DNA of the CDR3 is TGTGCCAGCAGTCCGGGGCTTAGCGCTCGGCTGCCTGAAGCTTTCTTT.